The source of this T cell receptor (beta chain) is a study of metastatic and nonmetastatic thyroid tumors. At the level of the study: Repertoires were compared across blood and tumor or nodule tissue from malignant and benign thyroid patients. Study observations and caveats: For both blood and tumor, malignant thyroid tumors reportedly showed significantly higher TCR beta diversity than benign nodules did.

As to this clone: Its matching antigen is unknown. Compared with germline, one end of the junction differs, possibly owing to a read error.

In the original analysis: For papillary thyroid cancer, a distant-metastasis classifier was constructed from CDR3 differences observed across clinicopathological groups. TCRdb re-processed the PCR reads through MiXCR. Clone size and V and J calls follow TCRdb, not the original study. The repertoire has tens of thousands of clones, 15% to 20% of them found once; the top ten carry around 22%. The CDR3 contains 15 residues. Germline-derived CDR1 and CDR2 are SGHVS and FQNEAQ. Treatment of any kind had been given to no patient before thyroid surgery. This sequence was found in a female donor with papillary thyroid cancer or a benign thyroid nodule (not recorded which). Some clones in this sample may be carry-over from other donors' samples. Sequenced input: blood. This chain uses TRBV7-8 with TRBJ1-1, with D maybe TRBD1 (5 bases). For the CDR3, the DNA is TGTGCGAGCAGCTTTGAGGCTGGGGCAGGAACAACAGCTTTCTTT. This encodes CASSFEAGAGTTAFF.